This T cell receptor (beta chain) was documented in a study of Ad26.COV2.S vaccination and SARS-CoV-2 variants. About the study: Ad26.COV2.S, an intramuscular injection, was given once or twice 56 days apart. Study-level points and caveats: Vaccine and placebo recipients had comparable breadth of non-spike TCRs.

Assay used: immunoSEQ multiplex PCR; TCRdb lists only in-frame clones, some missing. The repertoire includes 300,000 to 400,000 clones, about 88% of them detected once, and around 6.6% sits in the top ten. Documented treatment: 15 to 20 received Ad26.COV2.S at low or high dose, single or two shots; about 5 received placebo; per-sample allocation not given. It was on day 63 after the first vaccine or placebo injection that samples were taken. Per the germline V gene, CDR1 is MDHEN and CDR2 is SYDVKM. Trimming left V 2 bases short and J 5 bases short, with 6 bases between. CDR3 length: 12 residues. Notes on this clone: Its antigen remains unknown. Within the sample, other DNA sequences also encode this same CDR3.

The sequences come from peripheral blood, collected in a trial of Ad26.COV2.S vaccine versus placebo. The clonotype originates from a person between 18 and 59 years old who received the Ad26.COV2.S COVID-19 vaccine or a placebo. V is TRBV28 and J is TRBJ1-2; D gene uncertain. The chain's CDR3 is CASSLTGYGYTF. The CDR3 DNA is TGTGCCAGCAGTTTAACGGGGTATGGCTACACCTTC.